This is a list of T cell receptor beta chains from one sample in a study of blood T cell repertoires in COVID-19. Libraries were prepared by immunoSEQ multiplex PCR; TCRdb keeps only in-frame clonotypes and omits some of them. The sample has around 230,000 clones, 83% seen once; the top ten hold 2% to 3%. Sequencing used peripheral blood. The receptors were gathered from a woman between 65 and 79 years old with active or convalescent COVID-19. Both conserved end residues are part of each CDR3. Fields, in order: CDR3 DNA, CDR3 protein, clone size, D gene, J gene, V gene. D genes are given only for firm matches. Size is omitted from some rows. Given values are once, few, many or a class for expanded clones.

CDR3 DNA: TGTGCCAGCAGCAAAGGGTGGACAGGGGGAAACCTCTCTGGAAACACCATATATTTT; CDR3 protein: CASSKGWTGGNLSGNTIYF; clone size: .; D gene: .; J gene: TRBJ1-3; V gene: TRBV21-1
CDR3 DNA: TGTGCCAGCAGTTTCTCAGGGCATCTTGAAGCTTTCTTT; CDR3 protein: CASSFSGHLEAFF; clone size: .; D gene: .; J gene: TRBJ1-1; V gene: TRBV12-3/TRBV12-4
CDR3 DNA: TGTGCCAGCAGTTTATCCGGACAGGGGGCCCTTAAGCACGAGCAGTACTTC; CDR3 protein: CASSLSGQGALKHEQYF; clone size: .; D gene: TRBD1; J gene: TRBJ2-7; V gene: TRBV28
CDR3 DNA: TGCGCCAGCGAGGAGGCCGGGGAGCTGTTTTTT; CDR3 protein: CASEEAGELFF; clone size: many; D gene: .; J gene: TRBJ2-2; V gene: TRBV5-1
CDR3 DNA: TGTGCCAGCAGCTTCAGGGACAGATTCACTGAAGCTTTCTTT; CDR3 protein: CASSFRDRFTEAFF; clone size: .; D gene: TRBD1; J gene: TRBJ1-1; V gene: TRBV7-2
CDR3 DNA: TGTGCCAGCAGTACCTGGACAGGGGGCAGACATTTT; CDR3 protein: CASSTWTGGRHF; clone size: .; D gene: TRBD1; J gene: TRBJ1-5; V gene: TRBV28
CDR3 DNA: TGTGCCAGCAGCCTCCGTCACGGGAGCTACGAGCAGTACTTC; CDR3 protein: CASSLRHGSYEQYF; clone size: .; D gene: .; J gene: TRBJ2-7; V gene: TRBV3-1/TRBV3-2
CDR3 DNA: TGCAGTGCTAGTTGGACAGTGAATTCACCCCTCCACTTT; CDR3 protein: CSASWTVNSPLHF; clone size: .; D gene: .; J gene: TRBJ1-6; V gene: TRBV20-1
CDR3 DNA: TGTGCCAGCAGCCCACACCCAGGGAAGGCCGGGGAGCTGTTTTTT; CDR3 protein: CASSPHPGKAGELFF; clone size: .; D gene: .; J gene: TRBJ2-2; V gene: TRBV11-2
CDR3 DNA: TGTGCCACCTCGGGGGTAGCGGGAGCAGATACGCAGTATTTT; CDR3 protein: CATSGVAGADTQYF; clone size: .; D gene: TRBD2; J gene: TRBJ2-3; V gene: TRBV19
CDR3 DNA: TGCGCCAGCAGCTTGAACAGGGGTCGTGAAAAACTGTTTTTT; CDR3 protein: CASSLNRGREKLFF; clone size: .; D gene: TRBD1; J gene: TRBJ1-4; V gene: TRBV5-1
CDR3 DNA: TGCGCCAGCAGCTTGATGGCTAGCGGGACTAGCACAGATACGCAGTATTTT; CDR3 protein: CASSLMASGTSTDTQYF; clone size: .; D gene: TRBD2; J gene: TRBJ2-3; V gene: TRBV5-1
CDR3 DNA: TGCAGCGTTGAAGAAAAGACAGGGGGGAACTATGGCTACACCTTC; CDR3 protein: CSVEEKTGGNYGYTF; clone size: .; D gene: TRBD1; J gene: TRBJ1-2; V gene: TRBV29-1
CDR3 DNA: TGCGCCAGCAGCCAAGGGGCGGGGGGAGAGACCCAGTACTTC; CDR3 protein: CASSQGAGGETQYF; clone size: .; D gene: TRBD2; J gene: TRBJ2-5; V gene: TRBV4-1
CDR3 DNA: TGTGCCAGCTCCGAGGGGAACACTGAAGCTTTCTTT; CDR3 protein: CASSEGNTEAFF; clone size: once; D gene: .; J gene: TRBJ1-1; V gene: TRBV18
CDR3 DNA: TGTGCCAGCAGCCGCGGACTGAGCTCTGGAAACACCATATATTTT; CDR3 protein: CASSRGLSSGNTIYF; clone size: .; D gene: .; J gene: TRBJ1-3; V gene: TRBV3-1/TRBV3-2
CDR3 DNA: TGTGCCAGCAGTTACAGTGTCGCGCGCCGCGGGTACTTC; CDR3 protein: CASSYSVARRGYF; clone size: .; D gene: .; J gene: TRBJ2-7; V gene: TRBV6-2/TRBV6-3
CDR3 DNA: TGTGCCAGCAGTTATGTAGCGGGGAACACCGGGGAGCTGTTTTTT; CDR3 protein: CASSYVAGNTGELFF; clone size: .; D gene: TRBD2; J gene: TRBJ2-2; V gene: TRBV6-6
CDR3 DNA: TGTGCCAGCAGTTACTCGTTTCTAAACTCGGCCCTCCACTTT; CDR3 protein: CASSYSFLNSALHF; clone size: .; D gene: .; J gene: TRBJ1-6; V gene: TRBV6-2/TRBV6-3
CDR3 DNA: TGTGCCAGCAGCTTAGGAGCGGAAAACTATGGCTACACCTTC; CDR3 protein: CASSLGAENYGYTF; clone size: .; D gene: .; J gene: TRBJ1-2; V gene: TRBV7-9
CDR3 DNA: TGTGCCAGCAGCTGGGACAGGCCCCCAGCTTTCTTT; CDR3 protein: CASSWDRPPAFF; clone size: .; D gene: TRBD1; J gene: TRBJ1-1; V gene: TRBV7-9
CDR3 DNA: TGCGCCAGCAGCTCGGAGGGTACATACCAAGAGACCCAGTACTTC; CDR3 protein: CASSSEGTYQETQYF; clone size: .; D gene: .; J gene: TRBJ2-5; V gene: TRBV5-1
CDR3 DNA: TGTGCCAGCAGTTGGCAGGGGGCTTCAGATACGCAGTATTTT; CDR3 protein: CASSWQGASDTQYF; clone size: .; D gene: TRBD1; J gene: TRBJ2-3; V gene: TRBV6-5
CDR3 DNA: TGTGCCAGCAGTTACCTGGGGCCCACAGATACGCAGTATTTT; CDR3 protein: CASSYLGPTDTQYF; clone size: .; D gene: .; J gene: TRBJ2-3; V gene: TRBV6-6
CDR3 DNA: TGTGCCAGCAGCCCCGGACAGTTTTTGTCCTTCTACGAGCAGTACTTC; CDR3 protein: CASSPGQFLSFYEQYF; clone size: .; D gene: .; J gene: TRBJ2-7; V gene: TRBV28
CDR3 DNA: TGTGCCAGCACTCTGGGCCTATCTCGGGAGACCCAGTACTTC; CDR3 protein: CASTLGLSRETQYF; clone size: .; D gene: .; J gene: TRBJ2-5; V gene: TRBV5-6
CDR3 DNA: TGTGCCAGCAGCGCCACCCCCGGGACAGGGAATCAGCCCCAGCATTTT; CDR3 protein: CASSATPGTGNQPQHF; clone size: few; D gene: TRBD1; J gene: TRBJ1-5; V gene: TRBV7-9
CDR3 DNA: TGTGCCAGCAGCTCCCCCTCGAGGAGCTACTACAATGAGCAGTTCTTC; CDR3 protein: CASSSPSRSYYNEQFF; clone size: few; D gene: .; J gene: TRBJ2-1; V gene: TRBV7-2
CDR3 DNA: TGTGCCAGCAGCGTAACCAGGGGAAACACCGGGGAGCTGTTTTTT; CDR3 protein: CASSVTRGNTGELFF; clone size: .; D gene: .; J gene: TRBJ2-2; V gene: TRBV9